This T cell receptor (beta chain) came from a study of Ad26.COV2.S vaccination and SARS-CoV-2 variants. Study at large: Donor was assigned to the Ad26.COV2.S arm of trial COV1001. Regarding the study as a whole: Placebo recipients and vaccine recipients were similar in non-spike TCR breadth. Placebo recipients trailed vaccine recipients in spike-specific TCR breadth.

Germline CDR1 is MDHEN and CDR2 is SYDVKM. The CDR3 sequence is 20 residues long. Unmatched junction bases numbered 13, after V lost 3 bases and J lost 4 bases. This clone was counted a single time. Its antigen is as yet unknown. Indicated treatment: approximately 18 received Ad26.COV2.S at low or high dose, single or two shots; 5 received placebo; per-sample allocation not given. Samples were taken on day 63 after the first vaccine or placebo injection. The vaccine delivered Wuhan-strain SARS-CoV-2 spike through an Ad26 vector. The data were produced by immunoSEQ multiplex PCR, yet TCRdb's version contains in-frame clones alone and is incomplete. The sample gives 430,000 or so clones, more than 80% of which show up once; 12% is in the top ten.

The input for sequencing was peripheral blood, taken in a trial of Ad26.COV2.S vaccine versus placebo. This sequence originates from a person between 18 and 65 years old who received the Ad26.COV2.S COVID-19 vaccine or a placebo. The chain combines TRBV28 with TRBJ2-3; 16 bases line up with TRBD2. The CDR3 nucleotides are TGTGCCAGCAGTTTCTCGGGACTAGCGGGAGGGCCGACGGAGGCAGATACGCAGTATTTT. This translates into CASSFSGLAGGPTEADTQYF.